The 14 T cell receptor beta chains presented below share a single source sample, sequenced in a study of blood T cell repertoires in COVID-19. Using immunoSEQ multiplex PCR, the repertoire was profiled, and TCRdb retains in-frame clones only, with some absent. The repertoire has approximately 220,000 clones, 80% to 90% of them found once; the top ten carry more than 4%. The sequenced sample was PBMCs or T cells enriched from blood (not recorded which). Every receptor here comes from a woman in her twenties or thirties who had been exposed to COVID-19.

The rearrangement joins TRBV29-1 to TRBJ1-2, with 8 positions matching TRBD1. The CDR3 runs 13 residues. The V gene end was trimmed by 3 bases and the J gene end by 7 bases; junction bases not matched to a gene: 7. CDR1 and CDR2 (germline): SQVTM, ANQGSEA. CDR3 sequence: CSVERQGAVGYTF. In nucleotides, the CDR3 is TGCAGCGTTGAGAGGCAGGGGGCGGTTGGCTACACCTTC. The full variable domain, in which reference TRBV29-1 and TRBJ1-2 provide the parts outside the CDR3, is SAVISQKPSRDICQRGTSLTIQCQVDSQVTMMFWYRQQPGQSLTLIATANQGSEATYESGFVIDKFPISRPNLTFSTLTVSNMSPEDSSIYLCSVERQGAVGYTFGSGTRLTVV.

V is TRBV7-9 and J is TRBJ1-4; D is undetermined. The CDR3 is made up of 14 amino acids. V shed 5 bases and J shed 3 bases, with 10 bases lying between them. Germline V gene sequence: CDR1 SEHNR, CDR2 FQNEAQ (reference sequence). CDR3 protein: CASSPPVSNEKLFF. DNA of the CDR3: TGTGCCAGCAGCCCCCCAGTTTCTAATGAAAAACTGTTTTTT.

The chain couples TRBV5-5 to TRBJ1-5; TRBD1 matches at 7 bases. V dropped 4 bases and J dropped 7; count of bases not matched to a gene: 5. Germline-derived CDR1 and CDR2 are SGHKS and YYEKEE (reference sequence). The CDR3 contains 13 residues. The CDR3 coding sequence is TGTGCCAGCAGCCCCGACAGGGAGCAGCCCCAGCATTTT. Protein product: CASSPDREQPQHF.

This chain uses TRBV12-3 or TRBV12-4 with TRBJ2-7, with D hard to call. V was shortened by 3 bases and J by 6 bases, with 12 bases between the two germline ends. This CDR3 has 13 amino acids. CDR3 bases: TGTGCCAGCAGTTTCAGTTCCGACTTCGAGCAGTACTTC. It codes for CASSFSSDFEQYF.

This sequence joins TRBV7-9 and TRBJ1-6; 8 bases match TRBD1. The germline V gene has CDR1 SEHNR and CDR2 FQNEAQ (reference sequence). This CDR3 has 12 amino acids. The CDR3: CAPRGRNSPLHF. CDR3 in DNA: TGTGCTCCCAGGGGGCGAAATTCACCCCTCCACTTT.

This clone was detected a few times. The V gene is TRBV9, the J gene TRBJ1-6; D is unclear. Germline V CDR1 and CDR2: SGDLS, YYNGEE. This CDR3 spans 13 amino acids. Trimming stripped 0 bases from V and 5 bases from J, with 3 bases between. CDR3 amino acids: CASSVVDNSPLHF. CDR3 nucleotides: TGTGCCAGCAGCGTAGTCGATAATTCACCCCTCCACTTT.

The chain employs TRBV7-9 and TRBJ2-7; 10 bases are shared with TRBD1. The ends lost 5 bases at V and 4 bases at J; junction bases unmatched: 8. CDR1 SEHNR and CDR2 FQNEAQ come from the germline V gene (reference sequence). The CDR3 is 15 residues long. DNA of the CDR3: TGTGCCAGCAGCACACAACCGGGACAGGGGTACGAGCAGTACTTC. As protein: CASSTQPGQGYEQYF.

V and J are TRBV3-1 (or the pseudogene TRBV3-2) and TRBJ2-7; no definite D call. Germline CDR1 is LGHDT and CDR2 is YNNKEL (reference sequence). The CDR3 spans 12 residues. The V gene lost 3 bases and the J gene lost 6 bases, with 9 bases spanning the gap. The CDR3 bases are TGTGCCAGCAGCCATCTGTCGGGCGAGCAGTACTTC. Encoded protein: CASSHLSGEQYF.

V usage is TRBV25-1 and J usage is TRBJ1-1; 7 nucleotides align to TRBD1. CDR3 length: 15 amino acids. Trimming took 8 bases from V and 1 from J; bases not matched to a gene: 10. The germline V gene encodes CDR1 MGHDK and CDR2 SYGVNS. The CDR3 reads CASRRETGKNTEAFF. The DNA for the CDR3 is TGTGCCAGCCGAAGGGAGACAGGGAAGAACACTGAAGCTTTCTTT. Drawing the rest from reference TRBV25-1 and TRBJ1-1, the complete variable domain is EADIYQTPRYLVIGTGKKITLECSQTMGHDKMYWYQQDPGMELHLIHYSYGVNSTEKGDLSSESTVSRIRTEHFPLTLESARPSHTSQYLCASRRETGKNTEAFFGQGTRLTVV.

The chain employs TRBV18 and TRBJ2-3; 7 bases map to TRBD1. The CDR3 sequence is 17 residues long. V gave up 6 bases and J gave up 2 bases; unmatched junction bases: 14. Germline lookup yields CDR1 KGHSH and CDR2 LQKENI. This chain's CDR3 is CASSQSKGQTFTDTQYF. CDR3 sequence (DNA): TGTGCCAGCTCGCAATCTAAGGGACAGACCTTCACAGATACGCAGTATTTT.

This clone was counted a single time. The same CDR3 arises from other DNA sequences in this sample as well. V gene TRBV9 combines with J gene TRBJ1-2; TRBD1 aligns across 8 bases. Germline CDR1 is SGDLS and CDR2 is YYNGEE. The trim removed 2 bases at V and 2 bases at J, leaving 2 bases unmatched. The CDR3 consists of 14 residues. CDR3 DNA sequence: TGTGCCAGCAGCGTTGGACAGGGAAACTATGGCTACACCTTC. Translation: CASSVGQGNYGYTF. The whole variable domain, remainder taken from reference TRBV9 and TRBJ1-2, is DSGVTQTPKHLITATGQRVTLRCSPRSGDLSVYWYQQSLDQGLQFLIQYYNGEERAKGNILERFSAQQFPDLHSELNLSSLELGDSALYFCASSVGQGNYGYTFGSGTRLTVV.

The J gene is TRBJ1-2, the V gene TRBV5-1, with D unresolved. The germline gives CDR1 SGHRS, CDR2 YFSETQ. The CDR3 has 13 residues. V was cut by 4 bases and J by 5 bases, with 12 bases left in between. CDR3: CASSPGLEYGYTF. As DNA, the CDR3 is TGCGCCAGCAGCCCGGGTCTCGAGTATGGCTACACCTTC.

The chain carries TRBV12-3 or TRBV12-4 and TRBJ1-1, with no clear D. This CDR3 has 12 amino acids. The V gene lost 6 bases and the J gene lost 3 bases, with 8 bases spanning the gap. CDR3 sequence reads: CASRRLYTEAFF. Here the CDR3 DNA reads TGTGCCAGCAGGAGGCTGTACACTGAAGCTTTCTTT.

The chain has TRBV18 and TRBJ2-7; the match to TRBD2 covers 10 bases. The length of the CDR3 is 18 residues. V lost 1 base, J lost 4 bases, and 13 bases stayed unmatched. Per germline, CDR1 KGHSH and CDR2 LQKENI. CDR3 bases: TGTGCCAGCTCACCACTGGAGTCTAGCGGGGGCGCCGGGTACGAGCAGTACTTC. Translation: CASSPLESSGGAGYEQYF.